This T cell receptor (beta chain) is drawn from a study of T-cell memory formation after mild COVID-19. V was clipped by 0 bases and J by 9 bases, with 6 bases between them. CDR1 and CDR2 (germline): MGHDK, SYGVNS. The CDR3 totals 12 residues. TCR alpha and TCR beta cDNA libraries with sample barcodes and UMIs came from 5'RACE using constant-segment primers. TCRdb re-called the 5' RACE reads with MiXCR, one entry per CDR3 protein. The sample contains 25,000 to 30,000 distinct CDR3 sequences, roughly an eighth of which appear only once. Overall study findings and caveats: Contracting clones, day 15 to 85, had balanced CD4/CD8, and later expanders favored CD4+. Specificity for SARS-CoV-2 was not confirmed among the second-wave clones peaking on day 37. Researchers found some responding clones in pre-infection memory, a sign that cross-reactive memory joined.

This clonotype showed up many times. Antigen specificity is unknown. The sequence was obtained from an adult woman who had mild COVID-19 (a few samples of this study predate the infection). Cell type and time point are not known. The chain links TRBV25-1 to TRBJ2-1, with D unclear. The sequenced sample consisted of PBMCs or a T cell subset sorted from them (not recorded which). The chain's CDR3 is CASSEYGLEQFF. CDR3 DNA sequence: TGTGCCAGCAGTGAATATGGCCTTGAGCAGTTCTTC.